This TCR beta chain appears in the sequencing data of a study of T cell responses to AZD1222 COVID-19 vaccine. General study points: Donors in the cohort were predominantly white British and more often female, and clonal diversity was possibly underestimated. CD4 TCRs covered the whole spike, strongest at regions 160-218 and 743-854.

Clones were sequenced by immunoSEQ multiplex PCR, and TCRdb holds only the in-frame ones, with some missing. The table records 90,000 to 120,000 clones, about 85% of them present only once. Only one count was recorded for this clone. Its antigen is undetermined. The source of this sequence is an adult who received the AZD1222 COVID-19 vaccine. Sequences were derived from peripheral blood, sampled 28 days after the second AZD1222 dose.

CDR3 sequence: CASSLGQGLFYGYTF. CDR3 DNA sequence: TGTGCCAGCAGCTTGGGACAGGGGTTGTTTTATGGCTACACCTTC. The V gene is TRBV5-4, the J gene TRBJ1-2; 8 bases fit TRBD1. V lost 0 bases and J lost 5; bases outside the gene matches: 6. The germline V gene has CDR1 SGHNT and CDR2 YYREEE (reference sequence). The CDR3 is 15 amino acids.